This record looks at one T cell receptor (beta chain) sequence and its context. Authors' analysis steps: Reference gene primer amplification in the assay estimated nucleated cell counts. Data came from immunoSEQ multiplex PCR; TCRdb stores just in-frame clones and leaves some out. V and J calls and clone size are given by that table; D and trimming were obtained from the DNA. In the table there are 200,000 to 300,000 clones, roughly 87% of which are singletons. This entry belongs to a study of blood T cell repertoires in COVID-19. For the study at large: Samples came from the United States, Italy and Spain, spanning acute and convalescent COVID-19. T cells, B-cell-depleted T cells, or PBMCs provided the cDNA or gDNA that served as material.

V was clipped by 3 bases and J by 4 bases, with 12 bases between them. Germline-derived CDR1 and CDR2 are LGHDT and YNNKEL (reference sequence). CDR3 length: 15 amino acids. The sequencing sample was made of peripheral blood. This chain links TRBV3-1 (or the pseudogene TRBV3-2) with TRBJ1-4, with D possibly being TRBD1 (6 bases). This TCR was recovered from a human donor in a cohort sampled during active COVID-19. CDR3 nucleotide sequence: TGTGCCAGCAGCCATGCGGGGGCGGGTAATGAAAAACTGTTTTTT. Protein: CASSHAGAGNEKLFF.